These 24 T cell receptor beta chains originate from one sample sequenced in a study of blood T cell repertoires in COVID-19 (dated by TCRdb to 2020 to 2022). The library was prepared using the immunoSEQ multiplex PCR assay. As stored in TCRdb, this immuneACCESS dataset retains in-frame rearrangements with V and J assigned. A fraction of the clones does not appear; measured against another copy, unresolved V genes explain less than half of the discrepancy, and the remainder lacks a known reason. The sample table lists fewer than 80,000 clones, roughly 68% of them with a count of one. Of the sample, roughly 27% is held by the ten largest clones. Sample: peripheral blood. The receptor source for this set is an elderly woman with acute or convalescent COVID-19.

This rearrangement joins TRBV7-6 to TRBJ2-1; TRBD2 matches at 13 bases. Germline V CDR1 and CDR2: SGHVS, FNYEAQ. V was clipped by 7 bases and J by 5 bases; unmatched bases: 5. CDR3 length: 15 amino acids. DNA for the CDR3: TGTGCCAGCACCCGACTAGCGGGAGGCCACAATGAGCAGTTCTTC. Encoded protein: CASTRLAGGHNEQFF.

This clone was observed a handful of times. The rearrangement uses TRBV20-1 and TRBJ2-7, with D tentatively TRBD1 (6 bases). Per the germline V gene, CDR1 is DFQATT and CDR2 is SNEGSKA (reference sequence). The CDR3 has 11 residues. Trimming cost V 4 bases and J 12 bases, with 16 bases left between them. The CDR3 DNA sequence: TGCAGTGCTACGTCCCTGGGACACCGGTACTTC. This sequence encodes CSATSLGHRYF.

The V and J genes are TRBV2 and TRBJ1-1; no clear D. The V end was cut by 2 bases, the J end by 2 bases, with 9 bases between. This CDR3 has 14 residues. Germline values: CDR1 SNHLY, CDR2 FYNNEI. The CDR3: CASSERRSNTEAFF. The CDR3 DNA reads TGTGCCAGCAGTGAACGGCGGTCAAACACTGAAGCTTTCTTT.

The rearrangement joins TRBV29-1 to TRBJ2-1, with 9 bases fitting TRBD2. From germline, CDR1 is SQVTM and CDR2 ANQGSEA. CDR3 length: 16 residues. Trimming cost V 5 bases and J 7 bases; bases outside gene matches: 15. CDR3 coding DNA: TGCAGCGTTTTCCACCCTCTGGCGGGAGGGCCAAATGAGCAGTTCTTC. Translating gives CSVFHPLAGGPNEQFF.

The chain combines TRBV4-2 with TRBJ2-4, with D possibly TRBD2 on 6 matching bases. The CDR3 contains 17 residues. V lost 0 bases and J lost 7, with 19 bases in between. Germline V gene lookup returns CDR1 LGHNA and CDR2 YNFKEQ. For the CDR3, the DNA is TGTGCCAGCAGCCAAGAAGGTTCAGGGTCGACTAGGAACATTCAGTACTTC. Protein: CASSQEGSGSTRNIQYF.

This clone has a single count. DNA for the CDR3: TGTGCCAGCAGTACTTCTTCGGGGGGAGGGGAGACCCAGTACTTC. Translated: CASSTSSGGGETQYF. The chain has TRBV28 and TRBJ2-5; 7 positions match TRBD2. This CDR3 comprises 15 residues. Trimming cost V 5 bases and J 5 bases; bases outside gene matches: 11. Germline V lookup: CDR1 MDHEN, CDR2 SYDVKM.

This chain uses TRBV18 with TRBJ1-6; 10 positions agree with TRBD1. This CDR3 spans 17 amino acids. J gave up 5 bases and V 3 bases, and 7 bases lay outside the gene matches. Germline loops: CDR1 KGHSH, CDR2 LQKENI. The DNA for the CDR3 is TGTGCCAGCTCACCCCGGGACAGGGGCGCGGATAATTCACCCCTCCACTTT. Its protein product is CASSPRDRGADNSPLHF.

A few counts support this clone. The V and J genes are TRBV18 and TRBJ1-1; 7 positions agree with TRBD1. The germline gives CDR1 KGHSH, CDR2 LQKENI. J lost 10 bases, V lost 3 bases, and 8 bases had no gene match. This CDR3 region has 13 residues. The DNA for the CDR3 is TGTGCCAGCTCACCCGGACAGGCCCCCCGAGCTTTCTTT. Protein product: CASSPGQAPRAFF.

This clone was found a few times. The chain recombines TRBV11-3 with TRBJ2-7; TRBD1 agrees at 10 bases. Per germline, CDR1 SGHNT and CDR2 YENEEA. There are 15 residues in the CDR3. V shed 2 bases, J shed 6 bases, and the junction held 7 bases outside the gene matches. In nucleotides, the CDR3 is TGTGCCAGCAGCTTAAAACAGGACAGGGGGTCCGAGCAGTACTTC. It translates to CASSLKQDRGSEQYF.

The rearrangement joins TRBV11-2 to TRBJ2-5; D remains unclear. The ends were cut back, 1 base at V and 5 bases at J, with 5 bases in the middle. The CDR3 sequence is 12 residues long. From germline, CDR1 is SGHAT and CDR2 FQNNGV. The CDR3 DNA follows: TGTGCCAGCAGCTTAGGAGTTGAGACCCAGTACTTC. This gives the protein CASSLGVETQYF.

This clone was observed once. The genes are TRBV5-5 and TRBJ2-5; D perhaps matches TRBD2 (7 bases). The CDR3 runs 14 residues. V was shortened by 2 bases and J by 5 bases, with 13 bases between the two germline ends. Germline CDR1 SGHKS, CDR2 YYEKEE (reference sequence). Here the CDR3 reads CASSFPGGLETQYF. The CDR3 DNA reads as TGTGCCAGCAGCTTCCCGGGGGGCTTGGAGACCCAGTACTTC.

This chain joins TRBV11-2 and TRBJ2-5, with TRBD1 matching 8 bases. Trimming removed 4 bases from V and 5 bases from J; junction bases left unmatched: 6. The CDR3 consists of 14 residues. Germline V gives CDR1 SGHAT, CDR2 FQNNGV. The CDR3 nucleotides are TGTGCCAGCAGCTCGCAGGGGGCTGGGGAGACCCAGTACTTC. Its protein is CASSSQGAGETQYF.

This clone was seen once. The genes are TRBV20-1 and TRBJ2-3; 9 bases match TRBD2. CDR1 is DFQATT, CDR2 SNEGSKA, per germline (reference sequence). V lost 3 bases and J lost 0; bases outside the gene matches: 7. This CDR3 has 16 residues. The CDR3 coding sequence is TGCAGTGCTAGTCGCGCGGGGGGGGTAAGCACAGATACGCAGTATTTT. Protein: CSASRAGGVSTDTQYF.

Turning to this clone: The same CDR3 can be traced to other DNA sequences in this sample. The chain recombines TRBV6-5 with TRBJ1-5, with TRBD1 matching over 8 bases. The CDR3 spans 14 residues. J was trimmed by 4 bases and V by 5 bases; bases with no gene match: 4. In germline, CDR1 is MNHEY, CDR2 SVGAGI. The CDR3 spells CASSPRQGNQPQHF. The CDR3 DNA follows: TGTGCCAGCAGTCCTCGACAGGGGAATCAGCCCCAGCATTTT.

The chain joins TRBV11-3 to TRBJ2-2; D not certain. The CDR3 contains 14 residues. With 4 bases removed from V and 3 bases from J, the gap between germline ends came to 9 bases. Germline V lookup: CDR1 SGHNT, CDR2 YENEEA. The CDR3 is CASSSLRDTGELFF. The CDR3 bases are TGTGCCAGCAGCTCCCTCCGGGACACCGGGGAGCTGTTTTTT.

The rearrangement links TRBV28 to TRBJ1-3; no clear D. The CDR3 length is 15 residues. V lost 8 bases and J 5 bases, leaving 19 bases between the germline ends. Germline CDR1 MDHEN, CDR2 SYDVKM. Here the CDR3 reads CASHNLRGARNTIYF. CDR3 sequence (DNA): TGTGCCAGCCACAACCTCCGGGGAGCACGAAACACCATATATTTT.

The chain links TRBV30 to TRBJ2-1; 8 positions agree with TRBD2. Germline values: CDR1 GTSNPN, CDR2 SVGIG (reference sequence). The junction had 4 bases not matched to a gene; V was cut back by 0 bases and J by 0 bases. The CDR3 has 16 amino acids. In nucleotides, the CDR3 is TGTGCCTGGAGTGTACCCGGGACTAGCTCCTACAATGAGCAGTTCTTC. Translation: CAWSVPGTSSYNEQFF. The full variable domain, its missing parts supplied by reference TRBV30 and TRBJ2-1, is SQTIHQWPATLVQPVGSPLSLECTVEGTSNPNLYWYRQAAGRGLQLLFYSVGIGQISSEVPQNLSASRPQDRQFILSSKKLLLSDSGFYLCAWSVPGTSSYNEQFFGPGTRLTVL.

About this clone: Additional DNA sequences in this sample encode the identical CDR3. This rearrangement joins TRBV24-1 to TRBJ2-7; 11 bases match TRBD2. CDR1 and CDR2 from the germline V gene are KGHDR and SFDVKD. There are 14 residues in the CDR3. The J segment lost 3 bases and the V segment lost 7 bases, leaving 4 bases of the junction unmatched. The CDR3 DNA follows: TGTGCCACCAGCACCGGGACTAGCGGCTACGAGCAGTACTTC. Translated: CATSTGTSGYEQYF.

The chain combines TRBV19 with TRBJ1-2; D gene unclear. Trimming shortened V by 4 bases and J by 8 bases, and 20 bases separated the two germline ends. Germline CDR1 is LNHDA and CDR2 is SQIVND (reference sequence). This CDR3 contains 15 residues. In DNA, the CDR3 is TGTGCCAGTAGTAGCGTTGGAGGCCCTGCGTGGGGCTACACCTTC. Protein: CASSSVGGPAWGYTF.

The chain links TRBV2 to TRBJ1-1, with D maybe TRBD1 (5 bases). This CDR3 has 17 residues. CDR1 is SNHLY and CDR2 is FYNNEI in the germline V gene. Trimming cost V 0 bases and J 0 bases, with 14 bases left between them. This CDR3 is CASSEALNRQLNTEAFF. Here the CDR3 DNA reads TGTGCCAGCAGTGAAGCTTTAAATCGACAGCTGAACACTGAAGCTTTCTTT.

The rearrangement links TRBV7-2 to TRBJ1-5; D remains unclear. Trimming took off 4 bases at V and 0 bases at J, with 7 bases between the two ends. The germline V gene encodes CDR1 SGHTA and CDR2 FQGNSA. There are 14 residues in the CDR3. As DNA, the CDR3 is TGTGCCAGCAGCTATGAGTATAGCAATCAGCCCCAGCATTTT. It encodes CASSYEYSNQPQHF.

The chain employs TRBV6-2 or TRBV6-3 and TRBJ1-5; D is undetermined. V gave up 0 bases and J gave up 9 bases, with 18 bases separating them. This CDR3 comprises 16 residues. Germline lookup yields CDR1 MNHEY and CDR2 SVGEGT. CDR3 nucleotide sequence: TGTGCCAGCAGTTACTCGACCCGGGTCCCCCTGGGGCCCCAGCATTTT. Protein: CASSYSTRVPLGPQHF.

The rearrangement links TRBV19 to TRBJ2-1; 8 bases line up with TRBD1. The V gene end was trimmed by 5 bases and the J gene end by 3 bases; junction bases not matched to a gene: 9. Germline CDR1 and CDR2: LNHDA and SQIVND (reference sequence). The CDR3 is 16 residues long. The CDR3: CASSPISGTGYNEQFF. In DNA form, the CDR3 reads TGTGCCAGTAGTCCAATATCCGGGACAGGCTACAATGAGCAGTTCTTC.

V gene TRBV5-1 combines with J gene TRBJ2-1; D possibly corresponds to TRBD2 (6 bases). The CDR3 covers 15 residues. V was cut by 1 base and J by 7 bases, with 15 bases left in between. Looked up from germline, CDR1 is SGHRS and CDR2 is YFSETQ. The CDR3, as DNA: TGCGCCAGCAGCTTGAGGGCGGGACGGGAGAATGAGCAGTTCTTC. Amino acid sequence: CASSLRAGRENEQFF.